This T cell receptor (beta chain) was obtained from a study of T cell changes during pregnancy in multiple sclerosis. The CDR3 has 15 amino acids. J gave up 4 bases and V 5 bases, and 7 bases lay outside the gene matches. The germline CDR1 and CDR2 sequences are MNHEY and SVGAGI. Profiling relied on immunoSEQ multiplex PCR, and the TCRdb table lists in-frame clones only, not all of them. The data show about 45,000 clones, with 95% to 97% seen just once and roughly 0.9% held by the top ten. The V gene is TRBV6-5, the J gene TRBJ1-5; 8 bases agree with TRBD1. This TCR was recovered from a female donor with multiple sclerosis, enrolled in a pregnancy study. This specimen was peripheral blood, taken in the second trimester of pregnancy. The CDR3 region has the DNA TGTGCCAGCAGTGGACAGGGATTGTGGAATCAGCCCCAGCATTTT. Translating gives CASSGQGLWNQPQHF.